This TCR beta chain stems from a study of shared clonotypes between healthy human individuals. The V gene lost 2 bases and the J gene lost 1 base, with 9 bases spanning the gap. The V gene's germline CDR1 is SQVTM and CDR2 ANQGSEA. The CDR3 runs 13 residues. Note on this clone: Antigen unknown.

Study results and limitations: In a few donors, around 5% of naive CD4 clonotypes appeared in common. There were few donors, and this limited the genetic and exposure-history diversity represented.

The data were produced by immunoSEQ multiplex PCR, yet TCRdb's version contains in-frame clones alone and is incomplete. The repertoire holds more than 2 million clones, 85% to 95% seen once, with 0.13% in the top ten. The chain couples TRBV29-1 to TRBJ2-7; D unclear. Specimen: naive CD4+ T cells sorted from blood. Noted subset: CD45RA+ positively selected. This sequence originates from a man younger than 35 in good health. The DNA of the CDR3 is TGCAGCGTTGAACGGTGGCAGTCCTACGAGCAGTACTTC. Translating it yields CSVERWQSYEQYF.